Sequencing of this T cell receptor (beta chain) was carried out in a study of radiotherapy plus CTLA-4 blockade in lung cancer. Study overall: Objective responses were observed in 15% to 20% of patients, and disease control was achieved by approximately 34%.

Chemo-refractory metastatic non-small-cell lung cancer patients received focal radiation with ipilimumab CTLA-4 blockade. The study's findings and limits: The best predictor of response was reported to be early blood T cell clone dynamics, with interferon-beta. TCR clones of tumor origin grew in blood after radiotherapy plus ipilimumab.

Clones were read by immunoSEQ multiplex PCR, and TCRdb kept only the in-frame ones, dropping some. Of 81,000 or so clones in the sample, around 90% were seen once. As for this clone: The target antigen is unknown.

The CDR3 consists of 15 residues. Trimming took 4 bases from V and 0 from J, leaving 12 bases between them. Germline V gene data show CDR1 as SGHRS and CDR2 as YFSETQ. J is TRBJ2-3 and V is TRBV5-1; possible D gene TRBD2, 6 bases. This sequence was found in a human donor with non-small cell lung cancer who had stable disease on radiotherapy plus ipilimumab. The sample in question was peripheral blood, obtained from a patient treated with radiotherapy plus ipilimumab. Here the CDR3 reads CASSLGRGSTDTQYF. For the CDR3, the DNA is TGCGCCAGCAGCCTGGGACGGGGGAGCACAGATACGCAGTATTTT.